What follows describes a single T cell receptor (beta chain). Its cognate antigen is unknown. The source of the sample is a study of cytomegalovirus exposure and HLA in healthy donors. Looked up from germline, CDR1 is SGHRS and CDR2 is YFSETQ. The CDR3 consists of 18 residues. Trimming cost V 3 bases and J 2 bases; bases outside gene matches: 14. Study conclusions and caveats: Later, an analysis found that common viral pathogens appeared to be linked with several of the most significant clusters. Later analysis showed TCR association rates varying by HLA locus, highest for DRB1 and lowest for HLA-C.

The PCR ran on 60 Vbeta and 13 Jbeta primers. In the authors' methods: An analysis that came later counted some 81 million unique TCR beta chains, 10 million to 12 million shared. TCRdb's copy holds only in-frame clones and misses some; the assay was immunoSEQ multiplex PCR. V, J and clone size derive from that table, while D and trimming were established from the DNA sequence. The sample carries approximately 150,000 clones, over 70% recorded once. The rearrangement links TRBV5-1 to TRBJ2-5; 9 bases line up with TRBD2. The sequence was collected from a man in his fifties or sixties in good health and CMV-seropositive. Material: PBMCs. The CDR3 DNA sequence: TGCGCCAGCAGCTATACCCTCGGGGCGGGGGGGATTCAAGAGACCCAGTACTTC. Translated, it gives CASSYTLGAGGIQETQYF.